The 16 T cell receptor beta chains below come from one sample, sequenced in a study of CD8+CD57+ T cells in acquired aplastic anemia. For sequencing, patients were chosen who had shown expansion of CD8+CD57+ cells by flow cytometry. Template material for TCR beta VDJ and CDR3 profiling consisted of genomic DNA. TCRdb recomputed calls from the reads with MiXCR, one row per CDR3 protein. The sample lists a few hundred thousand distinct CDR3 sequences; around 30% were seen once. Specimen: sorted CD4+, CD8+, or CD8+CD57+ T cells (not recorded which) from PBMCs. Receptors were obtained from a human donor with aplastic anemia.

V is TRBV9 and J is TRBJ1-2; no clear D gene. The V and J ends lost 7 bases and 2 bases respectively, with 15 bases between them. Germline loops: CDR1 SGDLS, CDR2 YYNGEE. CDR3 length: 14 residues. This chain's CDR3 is CASSPDAQNYGYTF. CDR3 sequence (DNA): TGTGCCAGCTCACCGGACGCCCAAAACTATGGCTACACCTTC.

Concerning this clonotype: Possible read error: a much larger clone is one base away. CDR3 in DNA: TGCAGTGCTAGCGGCCCAGGGGAGGGTCAGCCCCAGCATTTT. Translated: CSASGPGEGQPQHF. J is TRBJ1-5 and V is TRBV20-1, with D tentatively TRBD1 (6 bases). Trimming cost V 3 bases and J 6 bases, with 15 bases left between them. The length of the CDR3 is 14 residues. CDR1 and CDR2 (germline): DFQATT, SNEGSKA (reference sequence).

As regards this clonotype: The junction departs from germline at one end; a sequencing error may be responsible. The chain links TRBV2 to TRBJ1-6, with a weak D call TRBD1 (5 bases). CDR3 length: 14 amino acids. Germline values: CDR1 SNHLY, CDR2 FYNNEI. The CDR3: CASSLSGFNSPPHF. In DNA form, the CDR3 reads TGTGCCAGCAGTTTATCAGGGTTTAATTCACCCCCCCACTTT.

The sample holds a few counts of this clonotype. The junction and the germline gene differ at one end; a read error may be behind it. The DNA for the CDR3 is TGTACCAGCAGCCCCTCCGGGACTAGCGCGTCCTACGAGCAGTACTTC. It translates to CTSSPSGTSASYEQYF. The chain couples TRBV9 to TRBJ2-7, with 10 bases aligning to TRBD2. The CDR3 spans 16 residues. The germline CDR1 and CDR2 sequences are SGDLS and YYNGEE.

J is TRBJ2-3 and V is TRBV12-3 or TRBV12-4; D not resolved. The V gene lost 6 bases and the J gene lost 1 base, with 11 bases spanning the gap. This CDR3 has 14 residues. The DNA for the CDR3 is TGTGCCAGCAGCGAGTCCCCCGGCACAGATACGCAGTATTTT. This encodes CASSESPGTDTQYF.

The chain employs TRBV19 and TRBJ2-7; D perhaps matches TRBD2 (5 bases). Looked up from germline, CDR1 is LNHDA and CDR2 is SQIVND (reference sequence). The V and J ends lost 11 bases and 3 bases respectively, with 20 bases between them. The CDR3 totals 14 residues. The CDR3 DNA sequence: TGTGCCTGGAGGCTGTCACCGACGAGCTACGAGCAGTACTTC. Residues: CAWRLSPTSYEQYF.

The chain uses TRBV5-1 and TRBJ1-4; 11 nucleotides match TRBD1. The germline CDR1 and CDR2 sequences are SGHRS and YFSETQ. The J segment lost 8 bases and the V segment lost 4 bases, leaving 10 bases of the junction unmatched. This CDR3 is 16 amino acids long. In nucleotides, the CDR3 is TGCGCCAGCAGCCCCGGACAGGGGGCGATCCGGGAAAAACTGTTTTTT. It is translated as CASSPGQGAIREKLFF. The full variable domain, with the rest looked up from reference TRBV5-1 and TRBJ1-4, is KAGVTQTPRYLIKTRGQQVTLSCSPISGHRSVSWYQQTPGQGLQFLFEYFSETQRNKGNFPGRFSGRQFSNSRSEMNVSTLELGDSALYLCASSPGQGAIREKLFFGSGTQLSVL.

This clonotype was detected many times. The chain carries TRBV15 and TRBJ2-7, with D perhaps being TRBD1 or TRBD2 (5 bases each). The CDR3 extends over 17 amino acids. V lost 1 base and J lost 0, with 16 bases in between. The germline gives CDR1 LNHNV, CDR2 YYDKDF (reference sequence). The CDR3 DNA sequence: TGTGCCACCAGCAGAGTACAAACCCGGGACCGCTCCTACGAGCAGTACTTC. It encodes CATSRVQTRDRSYEQYF.

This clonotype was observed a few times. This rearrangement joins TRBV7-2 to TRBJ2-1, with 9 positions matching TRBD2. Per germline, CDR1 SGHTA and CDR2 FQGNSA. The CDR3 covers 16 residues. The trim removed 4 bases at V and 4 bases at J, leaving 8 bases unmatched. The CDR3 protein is CASSSLAGVGYNEQFF. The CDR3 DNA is TGTGCCAGCAGCTCATTAGCGGGAGTGGGTTACAATGAGCAGTTCTTC.

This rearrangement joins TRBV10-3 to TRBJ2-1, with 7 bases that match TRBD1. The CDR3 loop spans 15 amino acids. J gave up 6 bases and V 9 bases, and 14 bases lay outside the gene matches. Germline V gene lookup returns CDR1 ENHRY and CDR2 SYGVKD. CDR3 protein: CAISPDRMGPNEQFF. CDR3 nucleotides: TGTGCCATAAGTCCGGACAGGATGGGACCCAATGAGCAGTTCTTC.

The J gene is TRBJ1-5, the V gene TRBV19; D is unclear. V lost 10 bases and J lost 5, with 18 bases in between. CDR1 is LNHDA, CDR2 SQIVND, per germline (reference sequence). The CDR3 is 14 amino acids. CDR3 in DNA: TGTGCCACCAGTGATCCAGCGTCGTATCAGCCCCAGCATTTT. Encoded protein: CATSDPASYQPQHF.

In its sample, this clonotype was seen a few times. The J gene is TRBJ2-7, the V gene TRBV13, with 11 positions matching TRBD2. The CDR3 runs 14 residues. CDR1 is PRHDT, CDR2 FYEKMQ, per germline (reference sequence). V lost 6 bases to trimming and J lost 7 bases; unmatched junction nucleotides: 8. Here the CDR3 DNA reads TGTGCCAGCAGGCCCTCTAGCGGGAGGACTGAGCAGTACTTC. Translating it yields CASRPSSGRTEQYF.

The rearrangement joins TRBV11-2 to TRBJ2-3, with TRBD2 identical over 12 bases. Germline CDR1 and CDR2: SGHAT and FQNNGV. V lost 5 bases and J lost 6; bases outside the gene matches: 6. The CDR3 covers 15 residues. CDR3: CASSPGLAGLDTQYF. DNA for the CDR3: TGTGCCAGCAGCCCAGGACTAGCGGGGCTCGATACGCAGTATTTT.

CDR3 nucleotides: TGTGCCATCACCCCGGGACAGGCTAACTATGGCTACACCTTC. Amino acid sequence: CAITPGQANYGYTF. This chain links TRBV10-3 with TRBJ1-2; TRBD1 matches at 8 bases. The CDR3 consists of 14 residues. Germline V gives CDR1 ENHRY, CDR2 SYGVKD. The V and J ends lost 7 bases and 0 bases, in that order; junction bases with no gene match: 4.

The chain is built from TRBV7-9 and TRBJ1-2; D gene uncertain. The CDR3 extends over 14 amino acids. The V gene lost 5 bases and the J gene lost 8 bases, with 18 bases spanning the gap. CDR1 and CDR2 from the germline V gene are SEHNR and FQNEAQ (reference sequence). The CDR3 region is CASSRTGSQEGYTF. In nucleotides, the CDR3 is TGTGCCAGCAGCAGAACCGGGTCCCAGGAGGGCTACACCTTC.

This CDR3 is CSARDPSTSGSNEQFF. The CDR3 DNA reads TGCAGTGCTAGAGACCCCTCGACTAGCGGGAGCAATGAGCAGTTCTTC. The V call is TRBV20-1, the J call TRBJ2-1; the match to TRBD2 covers 12 bases. The germline CDR1 and CDR2 sequences are DFQATT and SNEGSKA (reference sequence). This CDR3 is 16 amino acids long. V was clipped by 0 bases and J by 6 bases; unmatched bases: 6.